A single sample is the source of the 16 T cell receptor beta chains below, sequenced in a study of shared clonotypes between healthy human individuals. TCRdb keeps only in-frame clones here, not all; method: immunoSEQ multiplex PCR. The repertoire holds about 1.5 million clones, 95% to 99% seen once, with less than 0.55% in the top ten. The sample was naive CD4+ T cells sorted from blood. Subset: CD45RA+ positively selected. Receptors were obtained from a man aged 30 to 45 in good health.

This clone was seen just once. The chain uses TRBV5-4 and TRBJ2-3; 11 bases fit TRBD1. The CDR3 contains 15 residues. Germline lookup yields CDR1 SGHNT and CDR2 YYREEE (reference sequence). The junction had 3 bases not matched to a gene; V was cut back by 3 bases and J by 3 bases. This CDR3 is CASSSGTGGTDTQYF. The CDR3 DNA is TGTGCCAGCAGCTCAGGGACAGGGGGTACAGATACGCAGTATTTT.

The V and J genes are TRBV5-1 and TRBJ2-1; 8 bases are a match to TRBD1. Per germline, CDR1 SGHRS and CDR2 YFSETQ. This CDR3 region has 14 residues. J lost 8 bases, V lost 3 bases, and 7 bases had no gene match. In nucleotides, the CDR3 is TGCGCCAGCAGCTCAGGGGGCGCGATGCATGAGCAGTTCTTC. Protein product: CASSSGGAMHEQFF.

Here the CDR3 DNA reads TGTGCCAGCAGTTTAGGACCCTGGGATGAAAAACTGTTTTTT. Translating gives CASSLGPWDEKLFF. The chain carries TRBV27 and TRBJ1-4, with no clear D. The CDR3 loop spans 14 amino acids. Germline V gives CDR1 MNHEY, CDR2 SMNVEV (reference sequence). V was clipped by 2 bases and J by 6 bases, with 10 bases between them.

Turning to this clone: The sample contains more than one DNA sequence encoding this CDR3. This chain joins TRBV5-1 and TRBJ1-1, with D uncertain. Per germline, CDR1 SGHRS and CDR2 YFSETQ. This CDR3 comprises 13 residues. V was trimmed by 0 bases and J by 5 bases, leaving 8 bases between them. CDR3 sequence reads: CASSLEGVTEAFF. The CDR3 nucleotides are TGCGCCAGCAGCTTGGAGGGTGTTACTGAAGCTTTCTTT.

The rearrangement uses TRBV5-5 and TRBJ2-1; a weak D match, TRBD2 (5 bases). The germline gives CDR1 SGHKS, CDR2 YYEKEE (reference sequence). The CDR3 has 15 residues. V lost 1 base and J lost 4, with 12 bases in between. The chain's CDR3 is CASSLRRAVYNEQFF. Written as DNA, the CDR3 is TGTGCCAGCAGCTTGCGCAGAGCGGTTTACAATGAGCAGTTCTTC.

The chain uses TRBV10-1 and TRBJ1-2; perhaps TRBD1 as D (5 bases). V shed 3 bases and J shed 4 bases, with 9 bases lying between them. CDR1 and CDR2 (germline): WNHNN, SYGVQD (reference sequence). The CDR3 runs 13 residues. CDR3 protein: CASSEGRGYGYTF. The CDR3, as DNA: TGCGCCAGCAGTGAAGGAAGGGGCTATGGCTACACCTTC.

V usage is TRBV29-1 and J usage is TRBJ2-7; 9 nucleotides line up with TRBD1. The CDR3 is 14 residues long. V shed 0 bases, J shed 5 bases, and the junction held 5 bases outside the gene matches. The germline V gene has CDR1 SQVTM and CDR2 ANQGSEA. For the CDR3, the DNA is TGCAGCGTTGAAGATCCCGACAGGGGGAACGAGCAGTACTTC. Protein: CSVEDPDRGNEQYF.

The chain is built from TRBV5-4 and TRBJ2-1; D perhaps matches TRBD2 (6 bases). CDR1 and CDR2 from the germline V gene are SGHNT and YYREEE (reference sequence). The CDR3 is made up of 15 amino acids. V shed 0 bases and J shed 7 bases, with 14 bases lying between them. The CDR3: CASSLGLGSGNEQFF. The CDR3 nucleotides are TGTGCCAGCAGCTTGGGACTCGGGAGTGGGAATGAGCAGTTCTTC.

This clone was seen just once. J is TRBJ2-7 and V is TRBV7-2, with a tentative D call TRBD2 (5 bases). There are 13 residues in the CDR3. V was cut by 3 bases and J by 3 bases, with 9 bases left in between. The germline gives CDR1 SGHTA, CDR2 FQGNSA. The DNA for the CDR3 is TGTGCCAGCAGCTTTAGTGGAGGCTACGAGCAGTACTTC. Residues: CASSFSGGYEQYF.

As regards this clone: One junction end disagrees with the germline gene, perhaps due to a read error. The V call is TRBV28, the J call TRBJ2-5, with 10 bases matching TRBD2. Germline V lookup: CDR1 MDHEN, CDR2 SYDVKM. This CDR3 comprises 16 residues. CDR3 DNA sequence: TGTGCCAGCAGTTTATGGGGGGGGCTAGCGGGAGAGGCCCAGTACTTC. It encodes CASSLWGGLAGEAQYF.

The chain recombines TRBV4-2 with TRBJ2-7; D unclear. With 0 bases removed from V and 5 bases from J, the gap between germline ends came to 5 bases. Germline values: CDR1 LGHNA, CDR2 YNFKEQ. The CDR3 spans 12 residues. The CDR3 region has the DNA TGTGCCAGCAGCCAAGAGTTGAACGAGCAGTACTTC. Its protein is CASSQELNEQYF.

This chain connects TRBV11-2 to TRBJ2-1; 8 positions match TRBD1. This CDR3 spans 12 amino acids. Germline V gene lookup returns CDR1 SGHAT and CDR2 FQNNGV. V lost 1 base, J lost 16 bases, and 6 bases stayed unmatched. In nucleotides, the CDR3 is TGTGCCAGCAGCTTAGTGGGGGACAGGATATTCTTC. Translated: CASSLVGDRIFF.

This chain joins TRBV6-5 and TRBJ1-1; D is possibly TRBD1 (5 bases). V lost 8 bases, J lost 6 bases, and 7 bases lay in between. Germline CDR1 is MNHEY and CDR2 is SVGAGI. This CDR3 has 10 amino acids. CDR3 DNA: TGTGCCAGCGGGGCGTCTGAAGCTTTCTTT. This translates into CASGASEAFF.

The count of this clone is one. The CDR3 sequence is CAWSRGDRDLETQYF. Here the CDR3 DNA reads TGTGCCTGGTCTCGTGGGGACAGAGACTTAGAGACCCAGTACTTC. The rearrangement uses TRBV30 and TRBJ2-5; 7 bases agree with TRBD1. V was pared by 5 bases and J by 4 bases, with 13 bases of the junction left unmatched. Germline CDR1 GTSNPN, CDR2 SVGIG (reference sequence). The CDR3 is 15 amino acids.

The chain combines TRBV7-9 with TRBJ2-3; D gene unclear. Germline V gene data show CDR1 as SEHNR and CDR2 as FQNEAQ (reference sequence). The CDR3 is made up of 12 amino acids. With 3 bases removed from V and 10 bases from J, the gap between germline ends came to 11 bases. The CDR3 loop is CASSLGNGAQYF. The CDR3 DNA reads TGTGCCAGCAGCTTGGGTAATGGTGCGCAGTATTTT.

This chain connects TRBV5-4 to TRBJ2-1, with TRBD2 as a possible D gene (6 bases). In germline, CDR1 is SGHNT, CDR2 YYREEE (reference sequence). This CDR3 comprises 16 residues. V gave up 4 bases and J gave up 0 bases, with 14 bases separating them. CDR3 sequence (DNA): TGTGCCAGCAGCCTCGGGACTTTTAGCTCCTACAATGAGCAGTTCTTC. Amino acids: CASSLGTFSSYNEQFF.